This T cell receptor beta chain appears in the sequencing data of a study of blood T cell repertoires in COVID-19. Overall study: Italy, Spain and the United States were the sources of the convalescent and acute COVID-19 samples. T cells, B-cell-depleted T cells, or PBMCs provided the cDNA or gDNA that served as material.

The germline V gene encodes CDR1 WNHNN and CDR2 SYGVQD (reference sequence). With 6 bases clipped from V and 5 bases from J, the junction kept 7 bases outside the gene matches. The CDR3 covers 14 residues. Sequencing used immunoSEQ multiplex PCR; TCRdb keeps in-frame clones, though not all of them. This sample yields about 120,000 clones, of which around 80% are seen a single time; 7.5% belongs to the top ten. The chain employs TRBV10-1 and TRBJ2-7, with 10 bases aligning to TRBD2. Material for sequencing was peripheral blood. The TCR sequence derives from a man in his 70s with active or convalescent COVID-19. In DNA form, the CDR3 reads TGCGCCAGCAGGGAGCGGGGGGGCCTAAACGAGCAGTACTTC. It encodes CASRERGGLNEQYF.